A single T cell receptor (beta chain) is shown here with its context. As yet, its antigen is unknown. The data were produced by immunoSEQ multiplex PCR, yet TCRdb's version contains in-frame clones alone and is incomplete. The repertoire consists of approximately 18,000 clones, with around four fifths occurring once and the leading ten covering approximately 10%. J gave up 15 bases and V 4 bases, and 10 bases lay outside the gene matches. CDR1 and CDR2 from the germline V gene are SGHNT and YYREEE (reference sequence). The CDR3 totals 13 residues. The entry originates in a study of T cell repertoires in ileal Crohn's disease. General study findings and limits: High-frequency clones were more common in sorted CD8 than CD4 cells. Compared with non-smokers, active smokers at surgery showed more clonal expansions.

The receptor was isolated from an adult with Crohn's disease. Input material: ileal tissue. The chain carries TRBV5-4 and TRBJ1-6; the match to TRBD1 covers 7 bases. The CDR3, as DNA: TGTGCCAGCAGCGCCGGGACAGATATTCTCCTCCACTTT. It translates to CASSAGTDILLHF.